The 13 T cell receptor beta chains listed next were all sequenced from one sample in a study of T cells in narcolepsy. This table comes from immunoSEQ multiplex PCR, and its TCRdb copy is limited to in-frame clones, with some not included. This table has 36,000 or so clones, about 85% appearing once. The sequenced material came from CD45RA- memory CD4+ T cells from PBMCs. Receptors originate from a human donor with narcolepsy.

This clone has a handful of counts. The chain recombines TRBV5-1 with TRBJ2-7, with 13 positions matching TRBD2. Germline V gene data show CDR1 as SGHRS and CDR2 as YFSETQ. The CDR3 has 16 amino acids. V was pared by 4 bases and J by 4 bases, with 8 bases of the junction left unmatched. CDR3 region: CASSPGGLAGPYEQYF. The CDR3 DNA reads as TGCGCCAGCAGCCCGGGGGGACTAGCGGGGCCATACGAGCAGTACTTC.

This clone has a handful of counts. The rearrangement joins TRBV6-6 to TRBJ1-3; D remains unclear. V was clipped by 0 bases and J by 6 bases, with 6 bases between them. Germline V lookup: CDR1 MNHNY, CDR2 SVGAGI (reference sequence). The CDR3 consists of 13 residues. In nucleotides, the CDR3 is TGTGCCAGCAGTTACTCAAGAGCAAACACCATATATTTT. Its translation: CASSYSRANTIYF.

The chain uses TRBV5-6 and TRBJ2-7, with D perhaps matching TRBD1 (6 bases). Germline CDR1 SGHDT, CDR2 YYEEEE. The CDR3 extends over 12 amino acids. V lost 2 bases and J 7 bases, leaving 10 bases between the germline ends. The CDR3 region has the DNA TGTGCCAGCAGCTTTTCCACAGGGGAGCAGTACTTC. Translated: CASSFSTGEQYF.

This clone was picked up one time. The same CDR3 is also encoded by other DNA sequences in this sample. This sequence joins TRBV2 and TRBJ1-6, with D hard to call. The V and J ends lost 4 bases and 10 bases respectively, with 11 bases between them. The CDR3 runs to 13 residues. From germline, CDR1 is SNHLY and CDR2 FYNNEI. This CDR3 reads CASSGGVSSPLHF. For the CDR3, the DNA is TGTGCCAGCAGTGGGGGAGTAAGCTCACCCCTCCACTTT.

The chain combines TRBV7-8 with TRBJ2-3, with a weak D call TRBD2 (7 bases). Trimming stripped 5 bases from V and 2 bases from J, with 17 bases between. Germline V gene data show CDR1 as SGHVS and CDR2 as FQNEAQ. The CDR3 runs to 16 residues. The CDR3, as DNA: TGTGCCAGCAGCACCGAAAGGGGGGGTCTCACAGATACGCAGTATTTT. Residues: CASSTERGGLTDTQYF.

Points on this clone: The junction and the germline gene differ at one end; a read error may be behind it. This chain joins TRBV19 and TRBJ2-4, with D hard to call. Germline V gives CDR1 LNHDA, CDR2 SQIVND (reference sequence). This CDR3 spans 13 amino acids. The CDR3 DNA reads as TGTGCCAGTAGTAATGAGCCCAAAAACACTCAGTACTTC. This codes for CASSNEPKNTQYF. The whole variable domain, remainder taken from reference TRBV19 and TRBJ2-4, is DGGITQSPKYLFRKEGQNVTLSCEQNLNHDAMYWYRQDPGQGLRLIYYSQIVNDFQKGDIAEGYSVSREKKESFPLTVTSAQKNPTAFYLCASSNEPKNTQYFGAGTRLSVL.

The chain is built from TRBV5-4 and TRBJ2-4; TRBD2 is a possible D gene (7 bases). Germline CDR1 is SGHNT and CDR2 is YYREEE (reference sequence). The CDR3 length is 16 residues. V was cut by 3 bases and J by 2 bases, with 15 bases left in between. Written as DNA, the CDR3 is TGTGCCAGCAGCTCTGGGGGGGCGCGGACCAAAAACATTCAGTACTTC. It yields the protein CASSSGGARTKNIQYF.

The chain combines TRBV19 with TRBJ1-3; weak D call: TRBD1 (6 bases). V lost 11 bases and J 1 base, leaving 12 bases between the germline ends. The CDR3 is made up of 13 amino acids. Germline V gives CDR1 LNHDA, CDR2 SQIVND (reference sequence). The CDR3 region is CAGQGGSGNTIYF. In nucleotides, the CDR3 is TGTGCCGGCCAAGGGGGATCTGGAAACACCATATATTTT.

The rearrangement joins TRBV2 to TRBJ1-5; tentative D call: TRBD1 (5 bases). The CDR3 contains 14 residues. V shed 6 bases and J shed 2 bases, with 11 bases lying between them. From germline, CDR1 is SNHLY and CDR2 FYNNEI. The CDR3 loop reads CASSGTGGNQPQHF. The CDR3 bases are TGTGCCAGCAGCGGGACGGGAGGCAATCAGCCCCAGCATTTT.

This sequence joins TRBV7-2 and TRBJ1-2; D remains ambiguous. This CDR3 is built from 14 residues. Per germline, CDR1 SGHTA and CDR2 FQGNSA. Trimming cost V 2 bases and J 2 bases, with 9 bases left between them. DNA of the CDR3: TGTGCCAGCAGCTTACGGACGGAGAACTATGGCTACACCTTC. Its translation is CASSLRTENYGYTF.

V gene TRBV25-1 combines with J gene TRBJ1-2; possible D gene TRBD1, 5 bases. The germline CDR1 and CDR2 sequences are MGHDK and SYGVNS. CDR3 size: 13 residues. Trimming cost V 9 bases and J 4 bases, with 15 bases left between them. This CDR3 is CASSGEGVYGYTF. CDR3 in DNA: TGTGCCAGTTCCGGGGAAGGGGTCTATGGCTACACCTTC.

The rearrangement links TRBV18 to TRBJ2-3; weak D call: TRBD2 (6 bases). V lost 6 bases to trimming and J lost 0 bases, with 16 bases between them. The CDR3 has 16 residues. Germline V lookup: CDR1 KGHSH, CDR2 LQKENI. Written as DNA, the CDR3 is TGTGCCAGCTCCTTTCGTAAACGGGGGAGCACAGATACGCAGTATTTT. The encoded protein is CASSFRKRGSTDTQYF.

The chain joins TRBV7-6 to TRBJ2-3, with D perhaps matching TRBD2 (6 bases). Trimming left V 5 bases short and J 0 bases short, with 12 bases between. CDR1 and CDR2 from the germline V gene are SGHVS and FNYEAQ. CDR3 length: 15 amino acids. The CDR3 nucleotides read TGTGCCAGCAGCCTGCGGGGCGGGAGCACAGATACGCAGTATTTT. This encodes CASSLRGGSTDTQYF. Full variable domain (rest looked up from reference TRBV7-6 and TRBJ2-3): GAGVSQSPRYKVTKRGQDVALRCDPISGHVSLYWYRQALGQGPEFLTYFNYEAQQDKSGLPNDRFSAERPEGSISTLTIQRTEQRDSAMYRCASSLRGGSTDTQYFGPGTRLTVL.